What follows are 25 T cell receptor beta chains derived from one specimen sequenced in a study of shared clonotypes between healthy human individuals. Assay used: immunoSEQ multiplex PCR; TCRdb lists only in-frame clones, some missing. The sample holds roughly 590,000 clones, over 95% seen once. CD45RO-negative, CCR7-selected cells formed the naive CD8 fraction, which excluded terminally differentiated effector memory CD45RA+ cells. Sequencing was carried out using naive CD8+ T cells sorted from blood. The receptor set was obtained from a woman under 40 in good health.

This chain joins TRBV7-1 and TRBJ2-7; 7 positions match TRBD2. TRBV7-1 is known as an ORF, though its function is uncertain. V trimming: 4 bases; J trimming: 2 bases; junction bases outside the gene matches: 11. This CDR3 comprises 16 residues. The CDR3 region has the DNA TGTGCCAGCAGCTTCGAGGGAGGGATTGAGACCTACGAGCAGTACTTC. Translated: CASSFEGGIETYEQYF.

The chain links TRBV29-1 to TRBJ2-4, with 9 bases that match TRBD1. The CDR3 sequence is 11 residues long. The V and J ends lost 6 bases and 14 bases, in that order; junction bases with no gene match: 8. CDR1 SQVTM and CDR2 ANQGSEA come from the germline V gene. CDR3 coding DNA: TGCAGCGTAACGGGACAGGGAGACGAGTACTTC. This codes for CSVTGQGDEYF.

Concerning this clone: The same CDR3 also results from other DNA sequences found in this sample. The V gene is TRBV5-4, the J gene TRBJ2-7, with D hard to call. V shed 3 bases and J shed 5 bases, with 6 bases lying between them. The CDR3 length is 11 residues. Germline values: CDR1 SGHNT, CDR2 YYREEE (reference sequence). Here the CDR3 DNA reads TGTGCCAGCAGCTCGAACCACGAGCAGTACTTC. Its protein is CASSSNHEQYF.

This clone showed up just once. V is TRBV28 and J is TRBJ1-2, with 7 bases fitting TRBD1. CDR1 and CDR2 (germline): MDHEN, SYDVKM. The CDR3 totals 13 residues. After removal of 8 bases from V and 0 bases from J, the junction contained 3 bases not matched to a gene. The CDR3 nucleotides are TGTGCCAGCCACAGGGGCGCTAACTATGGCTACACCTTC. Protein product: CASHRGANYGYTF.

This clone has just one count. This chain joins TRBV28 and TRBJ1-1, with D unresolved. The CDR3 covers 14 residues. Germline CDR1 and CDR2: MDHEN and SYDVKM. V lost 6 bases, J lost 0 bases, and 11 bases lay in between. The CDR3 DNA reads as TGTGCCAGCAGCCCTGGAGTCATGAACACTGAAGCTTTCTTT. Its translation is CASSPGVMNTEAFF.

This sequence joins TRBV6-6 and TRBJ2-1; no clear D gene. V was trimmed by 4 bases and J by 6 bases, leaving 7 bases between them. From germline, CDR1 is MNHNY and CDR2 SVGAGI (reference sequence). CDR3 length: 12 amino acids. CDR3 loop: CASSSFPNEQFF. The DNA for the CDR3 is TGTGCCAGCAGTTCCTTCCCCAATGAGCAGTTCTTC.

The chain links TRBV19 to TRBJ1-5, with D possibly matching TRBD1 (5 bases). Trimming left V 7 bases short and J 0 bases short, with 13 bases between. Germline values: CDR1 LNHDA, CDR2 SQIVND (reference sequence). The CDR3 runs to 15 residues. DNA of the CDR3: TGTGCCAGTACCCTGGGGGGTTTTAGCAATCAGCCCCAGCATTTT. Translation: CASTLGGFSNQPQHF. The variable domain in full, with the rest retrieved from reference TRBV19 and TRBJ1-5, is DGGITQSPKYLFRKEGQNVTLSCEQNLNHDAMYWYRQDPGQGLRLIYYSQIVNDFQKGDIAEGYSVSREKKESFPLTVTSAQKNPTAFYLCASTLGGFSNQPQHFGDGTRLSIL.

The chain employs TRBV5-1 and TRBJ2-7, with 14 bases aligning to TRBD2. Germline trimming cut 4 bases from V and 3 bases from J; bases unmatched to any gene: 3. The CDR3 extends over 15 amino acids. The germline V gene encodes CDR1 SGHRS and CDR2 YFSETQ. CDR3 residues: CASSIGTSGGYEQYF. CDR3 nucleotide sequence: TGCGCCAGCAGCATCGGGACTAGCGGGGGCTACGAGCAGTACTTC. The whole variable domain, filled in from reference TRBV5-1 and TRBJ2-7, reads KAGVTQTPRYLIKTRGQQVTLSCSPISGHRSVSWYQQTPGQGLQFLFEYFSETQRNKGNFPGRFSGRQFSNSRSEMNVSTLELGDSALYLCASSIGTSGGYEQYFGPGTRLTVT.

This clone was detected only once. This sequence joins TRBV5-6 and TRBJ1-1; D perhaps matches TRBD1 (5 bases). The germline V gene has CDR1 SGHDT and CDR2 YYEEEE. The CDR3 has 13 residues. The V end was cut by 4 bases, the J end by 5 bases, with 12 bases between. CDR3 bases: TGTGCCAGCAGCGTTCAGGGAGGGACTGAAGCTTTCTTT. Protein: CASSVQGGTEAFF.

The chain joins TRBV28 to TRBJ2-5, with TRBD1 matching 11 bases. The CDR3 consists of 15 residues. Germline values: CDR1 MDHEN, CDR2 SYDVKM. V trimming: 4 bases; J trimming: 3 bases; junction bases outside the gene matches: 4. The CDR3: CASSSRDRGEETQYF. The CDR3 bases are TGTGCCAGCAGTTCGCGGGACAGGGGGGAAGAGACCCAGTACTTC.

This chain links TRBV27 with TRBJ2-1; 7 bases align to TRBD1. The CDR3 has 17 residues. Germline CDR1 is MNHEY and CDR2 is SMNVEV (reference sequence). The V gene end was trimmed by 1 base and the J gene end by 8 bases; junction bases not matched to a gene: 14. The DNA for the CDR3 is TGTGCCAGCAGTTTATTGCCGACAGGGAACCTTTTTCATGAGCAGTTCTTC. It is translated as CASSLLPTGNLFHEQFF.

This chain links TRBV21-1 with TRBJ2-1; the tabulated D call, TRBD1, remains unverified against the DNA. TRBV21-1 is tagged as a pseudogene. The CDR3 sequence is 17 residues long. CDR3 region: CASSSGADTHSYNEQFF. CDR3 nucleotide sequence: TGTGCCAGCAGCTCAGGGGCGGACACGCACTCCTACAATGAGCAGTTCTTC.

In its sample, this clone was seen a few times. The V and J genes are TRBV6-1 and TRBJ2-6; D may be TRBD1 (5 bases). Germline lookup yields CDR1 MNHNS and CDR2 SASEGT. Trimming shortened V by 4 bases and J by 0 bases, and 7 bases separated the two germline ends. The CDR3 covers 15 residues. CDR3 DNA: TGTGCCAGCAGTGTAGGGGTCTCTGGGGCCAACGTCCTGACTTTC. Translation gives CASSVGVSGANVLTF.

The chain has TRBV28 and TRBJ2-7; 8 nucleotides align to TRBD1. The V gene end was trimmed by 0 bases and the J gene end by 3 bases; junction bases not matched to a gene: 4. Germline V lookup: CDR1 MDHEN, CDR2 SYDVKM. This CDR3 comprises 15 residues. Here the CDR3 reads CASSLWGTGYYEQYF. The CDR3, as DNA: TGTGCCAGCAGTTTATGGGGGACAGGATACTACGAGCAGTACTTC.

The chain couples TRBV27 to TRBJ2-1; the match to TRBD2 covers 10 bases. There are 17 residues in the CDR3. Germline lookup yields CDR1 MNHEY and CDR2 SMNVEV (reference sequence). After removal of 7 bases from V and 4 bases from J, the junction contained 13 bases not matched to a gene. DNA for the CDR3: TGTGCCAGCACCCCTGGAGCGGGGACTAGCGAGTACAATGAGCAGTTCTTC. Translating gives CASTPGAGTSEYNEQFF.

V and J are TRBV6-1 and TRBJ1-5; TRBD1 agrees at 7 bases. The CDR3 totals 17 residues. Per germline, CDR1 MNHNS and CDR2 SASEGT. Trimming took 0 bases from V and 7 from J; bases not matched to a gene: 12. Here the CDR3 DNA reads TGTGCCAGCAGTGAAGCGGGGCAGGGGGGACTCGGACAGCCCCAGCATTTT. This sequence encodes CASSEAGQGGLGQPQHF.

The chain joins TRBV6-1 to TRBJ1-5; D gene ambiguous. V shed 4 bases and J shed 2 bases, with 9 bases lying between them. Germline CDR1 reads MNHNS; CDR2 reads SASEGT. The CDR3 totals 14 residues. CDR3 protein: CASSGRTGNQPQHF. DNA for the CDR3: TGTGCCAGCAGTGGTAGGACTGGCAATCAGCCCCAGCATTTT.

The rearrangement uses TRBV5-1 and TRBJ2-2; maybe TRBD1 (5 bases). CDR3 size: 18 residues. In germline, CDR1 is SGHRS, CDR2 YFSETQ. Trimming took off 4 bases at V and 1 base at J, with 20 bases between the two ends. The CDR3 sequence is CASSPEVMSTVNTGELFF. CDR3 sequence (DNA): TGCGCCAGCAGCCCTGAGGTTATGTCGACAGTGAACACCGGGGAGCTGTTTTTT.

On this clone itself: This sample includes further DNA sequences coding for the same CDR3. The chain carries TRBV19 and TRBJ2-7; TRBD2 is a possible D gene (6 bases). The CDR3 runs to 13 residues. Trimming stripped 5 bases from V and 2 bases from J, with 10 bases between. The germline CDR1 and CDR2 sequences are LNHDA and SQIVND (reference sequence). CDR3 coding DNA: TGTGCCAGTAGTTTCGGACTAACCTACGAGCAGTACTTC. This translates into CASSFGLTYEQYF.

The chain has TRBV7-9 and TRBJ2-7; TRBD1 matches 7 bases. The CDR3 has 15 amino acids. In germline, CDR1 is SEHNR, CDR2 FQNEAQ (reference sequence). The V and J ends lost 5 bases and 3 bases, in that order; junction bases with no gene match: 10. The CDR3 loop reads CASSPVGQGVYEQYF. The CDR3 DNA follows: TGTGCCAGCAGCCCCGTGGGCCAGGGGGTCTACGAGCAGTACTTC.

This clone was detected once. The junction differs from germline at one of its ends, possibly a read error. The sample contains more than one DNA sequence encoding this CDR3. This chain connects TRBV7-9 to TRBJ2-7; D is possibly TRBD1 or TRBD2 (5 bases each). CDR1 and CDR2 (germline): SEHNR, FQNEAQ (reference sequence). This CDR3 contains 12 residues. CDR3: CASSSFVGPQDF. The CDR3 nucleotides are TGTGCCAGCAGCTCTTTTGTGGGACCACAGGACTTC. The whole variable domain, remainder taken from reference TRBV7-9 and TRBJ2-7, is DTGVSQNPRHKITKRGQNVTFRCDPISEHNRLYWYRQTLGQGPEFLTYFQNEAQLEKSRLLSDRFSAERPKGSFSTLEIQRTEQGDSAMYLCASSSFVGPQDFGPGTRLTVT.

This rearrangement joins TRBV27 to TRBJ1-5; a weak D match, TRBD1 (6 bases). Germline assignment: CDR1 MNHEY and CDR2 SMNVEV (reference sequence). V was cut by 8 bases and J by 3 bases, with 11 bases left in between. The CDR3 extends over 13 amino acids. CDR3 protein: CASSQGYNQPQHF. The CDR3 DNA reads TGTGCCAGCTCCCAGGGGTACAATCAGCCCCAGCATTTT.

V is TRBV7-9 and J is TRBJ2-7, with TRBD2 identical over 9 bases. This CDR3 has 13 residues. The V segment lost 10 bases and the J segment 2 bases; nucleotides outside the gene matches: 6. From germline, CDR1 is SEHNR and CDR2 FQNEAQ (reference sequence). The CDR3 loop reads CAIRTSAAYEQYF. CDR3 bases: TGTGCCATCAGGACTAGCGCTGCCTACGAGCAGTACTTC.

The CDR3 bases are TGTGCCAGCAGCTCCCGTTCGGTTGAGCAGTACTTC. It yields the protein CASSSRSVEQYF. J is TRBJ2-7 and V is TRBV5-6; D is uncertain. There are 12 residues in the CDR3. V shed 3 bases and J shed 7 bases, with 11 bases lying between them. Germline assignment: CDR1 SGHDT and CDR2 YYEEEE.

In the case of this clone: Within the sample, other DNA sequences also encode this same CDR3. The chain carries TRBV9 and TRBJ2-7; D ambiguous. V lost 4 bases and J 1 base, leaving 9 bases between the germline ends. The germline V gene encodes CDR1 SGDLS and CDR2 YYNGEE. CDR3 size: 13 residues. The CDR3 nucleotides read TGTGCCAGCAGCCCCCCCCGTTCCTACGAGCAGTACTTC. The encoded protein is CASSPPRSYEQYF. Together with reference TRBV9 and TRBJ2-7, the CDR3 gives the full variable domain: DSGVTQTPKHLITATGQRVTLRCSPRSGDLSVYWYQQSLDQGLQFLIQYYNGEERAKGNILERFSAQQFPDLHSELNLSSLELGDSALYFCASSPPRSYEQYFGPGTRLTVT.